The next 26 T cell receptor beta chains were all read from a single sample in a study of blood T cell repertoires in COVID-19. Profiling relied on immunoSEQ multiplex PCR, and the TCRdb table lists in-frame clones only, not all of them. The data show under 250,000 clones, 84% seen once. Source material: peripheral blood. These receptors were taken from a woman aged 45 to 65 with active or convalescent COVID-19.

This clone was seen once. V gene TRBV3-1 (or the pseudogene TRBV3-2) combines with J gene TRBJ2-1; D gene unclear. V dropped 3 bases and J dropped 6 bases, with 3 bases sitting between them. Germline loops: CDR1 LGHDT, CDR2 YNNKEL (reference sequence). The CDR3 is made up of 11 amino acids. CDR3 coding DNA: TGTGCCAGCAGCCACGTCAATGAGCAGTTCTTC. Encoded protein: CASSHVNEQFF.

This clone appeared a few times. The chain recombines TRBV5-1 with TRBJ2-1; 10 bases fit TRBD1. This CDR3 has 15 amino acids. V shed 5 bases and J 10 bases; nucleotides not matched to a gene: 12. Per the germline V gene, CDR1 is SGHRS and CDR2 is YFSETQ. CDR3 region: CASRELGTGVREQFF. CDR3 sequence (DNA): TGCGCCAGCAGGGAACTGGGGACAGGGGTTAGGGAGCAGTTCTTC.

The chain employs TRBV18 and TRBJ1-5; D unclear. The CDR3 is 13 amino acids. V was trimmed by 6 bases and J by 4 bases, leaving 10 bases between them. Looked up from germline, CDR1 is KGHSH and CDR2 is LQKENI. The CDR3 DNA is TGTGCCAGCTCCCTGGCTGAAAATCAGCCCCAGCATTTT. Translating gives CASSLAENQPQHF.

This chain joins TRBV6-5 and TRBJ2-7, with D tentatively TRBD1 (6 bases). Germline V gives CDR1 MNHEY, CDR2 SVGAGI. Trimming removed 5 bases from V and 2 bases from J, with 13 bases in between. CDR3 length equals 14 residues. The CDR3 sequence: CASSKRRDTYEQYV. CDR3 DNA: TGTGCCAGCAGTAAGCGTCGGGACACCTACGAGCAGTACGTC.

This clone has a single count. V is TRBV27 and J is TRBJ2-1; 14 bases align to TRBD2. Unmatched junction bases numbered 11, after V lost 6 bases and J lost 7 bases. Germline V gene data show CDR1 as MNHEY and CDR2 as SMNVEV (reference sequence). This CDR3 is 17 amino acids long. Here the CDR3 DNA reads TGTGCCAGCAGACTGACTAGCGGGAGGGCGTTCGGTAATGAGCAGTTCTTC. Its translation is CASRLTSGRAFGNEQFF.

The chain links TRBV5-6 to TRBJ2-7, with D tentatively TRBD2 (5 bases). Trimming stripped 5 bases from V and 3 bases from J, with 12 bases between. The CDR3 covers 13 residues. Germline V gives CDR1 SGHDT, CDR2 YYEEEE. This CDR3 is CASSSGSGYEQYF. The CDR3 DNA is TGTGCCAGCAGTTCGGGGAGCGGCTACGAGCAGTACTTC.

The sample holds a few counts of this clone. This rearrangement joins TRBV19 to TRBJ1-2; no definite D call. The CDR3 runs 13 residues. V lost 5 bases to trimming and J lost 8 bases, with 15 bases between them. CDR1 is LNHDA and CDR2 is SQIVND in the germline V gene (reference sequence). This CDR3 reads CASSVGSSGGYTF. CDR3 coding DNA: TGTGCCAGTAGTGTGGGGTCGTCGGGGGGCTACACCTTC.

CDR3 bases: TGTGCCAGCAGGAGGGACAGGGGGACCGAAAAACTGTTTTTT. This encodes CASRRDRGTEKLFF. The chain couples TRBV2 to TRBJ1-4, with TRBD1 matching over 11 bases. Losses at the gene ends were 6 bases for V and 8 bases for J; bases not matched to a gene: 5. CDR3 length: 14 residues. Germline CDR1 reads SNHLY; CDR2 reads FYNNEI. Drawing the rest from reference TRBV2 and TRBJ1-4, the complete variable domain is EPEVTQTPSHQVTQMGQEVILRCVPISNHLYFYWYRQILGQKVEFLVSFYNNEISEKSEIFDDQFSVERPDGSNFTLKIRSTKLEDSAMYFCASRRDRGTEKLFFGSGTQLSVL.

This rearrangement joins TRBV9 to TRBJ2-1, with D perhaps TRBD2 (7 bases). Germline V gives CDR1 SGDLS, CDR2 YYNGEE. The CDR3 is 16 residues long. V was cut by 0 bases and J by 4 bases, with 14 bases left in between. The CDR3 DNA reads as TGTGCCAGCAGCGTAGTGAGGGGAGGGGGATACAATGAGCAGTTCTTC. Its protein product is CASSVVRGGGYNEQFF.

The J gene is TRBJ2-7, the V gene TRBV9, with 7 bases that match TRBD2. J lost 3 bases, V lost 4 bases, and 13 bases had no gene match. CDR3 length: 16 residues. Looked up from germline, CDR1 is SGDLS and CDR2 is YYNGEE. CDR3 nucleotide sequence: TGTGCCAGCAGCCCAGGATCGACCCAGCGGGACTACGAGCAGTACTTC. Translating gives CASSPGSTQRDYEQYF.

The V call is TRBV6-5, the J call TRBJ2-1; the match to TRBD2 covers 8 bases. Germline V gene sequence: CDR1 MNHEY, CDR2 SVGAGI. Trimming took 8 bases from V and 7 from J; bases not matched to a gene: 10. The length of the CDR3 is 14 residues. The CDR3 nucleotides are TGTGCCAGCTGGGTGGCGGGAGGCCGTAATGAGCAGTTCTTC. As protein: CASWVAGGRNEQFF.

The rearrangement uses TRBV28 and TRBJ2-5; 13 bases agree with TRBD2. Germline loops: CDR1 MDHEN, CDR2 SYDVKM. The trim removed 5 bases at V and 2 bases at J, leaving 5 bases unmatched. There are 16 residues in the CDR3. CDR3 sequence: CASSQGLAGLQETQYF. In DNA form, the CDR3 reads TGTGCCAGCAGTCAGGGACTAGCGGGGCTTCAAGAGACCCAGTACTTC.

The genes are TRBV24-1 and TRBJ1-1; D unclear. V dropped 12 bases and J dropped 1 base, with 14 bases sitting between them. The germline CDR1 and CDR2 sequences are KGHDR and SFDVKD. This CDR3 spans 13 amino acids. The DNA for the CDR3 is TGTGCCCCACGAGAGGGCGGGAACACTGAAGCTTTCTTT. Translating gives CAPREGGNTEAFF.

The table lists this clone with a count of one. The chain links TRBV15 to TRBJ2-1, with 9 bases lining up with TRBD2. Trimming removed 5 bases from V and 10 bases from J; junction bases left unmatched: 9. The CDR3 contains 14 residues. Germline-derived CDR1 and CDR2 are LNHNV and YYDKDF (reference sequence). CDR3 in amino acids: CATSAGGPMREQFF. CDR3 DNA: TGTGCCACCAGCGCGGGAGGGCCTATGCGAGAGCAGTTCTTC.

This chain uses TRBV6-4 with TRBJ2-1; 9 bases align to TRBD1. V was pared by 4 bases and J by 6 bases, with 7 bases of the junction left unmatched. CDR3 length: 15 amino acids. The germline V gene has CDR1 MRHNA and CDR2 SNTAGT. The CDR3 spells CASSAGTGSGNEQFF. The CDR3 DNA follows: TGTGCCAGCAGTGCTGGGACAGGGTCTGGCAATGAGCAGTTCTTC.

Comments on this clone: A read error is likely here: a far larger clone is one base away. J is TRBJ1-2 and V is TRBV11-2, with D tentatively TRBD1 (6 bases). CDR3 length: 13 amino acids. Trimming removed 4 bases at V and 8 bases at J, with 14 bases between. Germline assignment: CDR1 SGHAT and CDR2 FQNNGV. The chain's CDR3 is CASSYPGHGGYTF. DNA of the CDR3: TGTGCCAGCAGCTACCCGGGACATGGGGGCTACACCTTC. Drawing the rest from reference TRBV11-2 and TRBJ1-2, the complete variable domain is EAGVAQSPRYKIIEKRQSVAFWCNPISGHATLYWYQQILGQGPKLLIQFQNNGVVDDSQLPKDRFSAERLKGVDSTLKIQPAKLEDSAVYLCASSYPGHGGYTFGSGTRLTVV.

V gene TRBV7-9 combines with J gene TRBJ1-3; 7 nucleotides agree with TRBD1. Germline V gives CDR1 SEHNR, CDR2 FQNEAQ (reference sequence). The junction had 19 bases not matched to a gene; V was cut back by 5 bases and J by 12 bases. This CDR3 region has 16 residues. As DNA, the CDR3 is TGTGCCAGCAGCCACGGGACAGACCCTATCGGCTTTGTCATATATTTT. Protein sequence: CASSHGTDPIGFVIYF.

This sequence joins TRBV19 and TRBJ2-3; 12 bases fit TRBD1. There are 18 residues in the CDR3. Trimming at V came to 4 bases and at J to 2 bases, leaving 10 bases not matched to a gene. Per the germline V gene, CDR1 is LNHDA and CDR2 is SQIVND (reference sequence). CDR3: CASSSQYPGQGATDTQYF. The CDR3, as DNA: TGTGCCAGTAGTAGTCAGTATCCGGGACAGGGGGCCACAGATACGCAGTATTTT. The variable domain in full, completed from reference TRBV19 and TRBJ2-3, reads DGGITQSPKYLFRKEGQNVTLSCEQNLNHDAMYWYRQDPGQGLRLIYYSQIVNDFQKGDIAEGYSVSREKKESFPLTVTSAQKNPTAFYLCASSSQYPGQGATDTQYFGPGTRLTVL.

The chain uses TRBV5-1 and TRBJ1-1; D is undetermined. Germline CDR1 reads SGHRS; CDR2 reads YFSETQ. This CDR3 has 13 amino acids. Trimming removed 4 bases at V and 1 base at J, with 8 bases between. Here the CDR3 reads CASSLTANTEAFF. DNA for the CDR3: TGCGCCAGCAGCCTCACAGCGAACACTGAAGCTTTCTTT.

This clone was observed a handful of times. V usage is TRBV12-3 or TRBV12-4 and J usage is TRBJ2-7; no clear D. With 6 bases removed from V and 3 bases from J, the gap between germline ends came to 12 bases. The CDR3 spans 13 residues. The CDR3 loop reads CASSLASDYEQYF. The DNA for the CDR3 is TGTGCCAGCAGCCTTGCGTCCGACTACGAGCAGTACTTC.

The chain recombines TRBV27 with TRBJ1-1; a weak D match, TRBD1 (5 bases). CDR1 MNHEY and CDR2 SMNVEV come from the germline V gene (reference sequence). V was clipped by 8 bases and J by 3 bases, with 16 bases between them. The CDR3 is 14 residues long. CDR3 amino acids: CASRPGGTHTEAFF. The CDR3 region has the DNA TGTGCCAGCCGCCCGGGAGGGACCCACACTGAAGCTTTCTTT.

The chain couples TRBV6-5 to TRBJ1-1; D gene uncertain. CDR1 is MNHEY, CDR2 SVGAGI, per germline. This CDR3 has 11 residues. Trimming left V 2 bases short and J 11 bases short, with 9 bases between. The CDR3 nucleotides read TGTGCCAGCAGTTACCCTCCGGGGGCTTTCTTT. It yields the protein CASSYPPGAFF.

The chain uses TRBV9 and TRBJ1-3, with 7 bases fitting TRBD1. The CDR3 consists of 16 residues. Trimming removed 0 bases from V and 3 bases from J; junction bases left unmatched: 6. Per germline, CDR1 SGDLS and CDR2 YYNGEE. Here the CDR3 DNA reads TGTGCCAGCAGCGTAGCACACAGGGGAGGTGGAAACACCATATATTTT. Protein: CASSVAHRGGGNTIYF.

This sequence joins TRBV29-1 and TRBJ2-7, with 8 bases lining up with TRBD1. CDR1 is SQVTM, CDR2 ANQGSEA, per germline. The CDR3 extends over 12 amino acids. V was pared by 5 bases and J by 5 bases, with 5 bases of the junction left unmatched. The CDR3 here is CSVQGANHEQYF. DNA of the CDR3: TGCAGCGTTCAGGGGGCGAACCACGAGCAGTACTTC.

The CDR3 sequence is CASSFGQGYGYTF. The CDR3 bases are TGTGCCAGCAGTTTTGGACAGGGATATGGCTACACCTTC. The chain links TRBV6-5 to TRBJ1-2; TRBD1 aligns across 8 bases. The V gene end was trimmed by 4 bases and the J gene end by 5 bases; junction bases not matched to a gene: 3. The CDR3 is 13 residues long. Germline values: CDR1 MNHEY, CDR2 SVGAGI.

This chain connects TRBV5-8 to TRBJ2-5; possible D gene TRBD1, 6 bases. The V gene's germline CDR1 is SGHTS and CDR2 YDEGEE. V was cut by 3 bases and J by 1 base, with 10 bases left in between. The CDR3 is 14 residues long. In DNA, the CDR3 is TGTGCCAGCAGCTGGGGGCGGTTCCAAGAGACCCAGTACTTC. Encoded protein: CASSWGRFQETQYF.